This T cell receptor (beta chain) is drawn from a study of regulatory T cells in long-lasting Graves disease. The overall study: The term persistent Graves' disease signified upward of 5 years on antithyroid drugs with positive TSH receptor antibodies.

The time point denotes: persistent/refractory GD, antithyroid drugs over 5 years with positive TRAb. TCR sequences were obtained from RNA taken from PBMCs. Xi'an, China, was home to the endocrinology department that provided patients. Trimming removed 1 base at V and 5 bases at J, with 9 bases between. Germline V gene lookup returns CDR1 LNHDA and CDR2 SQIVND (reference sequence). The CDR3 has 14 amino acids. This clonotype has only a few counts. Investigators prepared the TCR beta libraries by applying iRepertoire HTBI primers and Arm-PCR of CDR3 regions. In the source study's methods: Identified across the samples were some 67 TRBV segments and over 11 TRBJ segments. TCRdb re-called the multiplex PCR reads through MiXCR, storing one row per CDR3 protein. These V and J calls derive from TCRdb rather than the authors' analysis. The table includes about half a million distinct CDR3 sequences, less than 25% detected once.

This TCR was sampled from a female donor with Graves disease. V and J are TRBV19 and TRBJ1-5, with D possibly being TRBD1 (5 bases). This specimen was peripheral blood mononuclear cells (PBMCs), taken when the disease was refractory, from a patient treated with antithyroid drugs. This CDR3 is CASSIAGRDQPQHF. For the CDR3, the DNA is TGTGCCAGTAGTATAGCAGGGAGGGATCAGCCCCAGCATTTT.